These 12 T cell receptor beta chains came from one sample sequenced in a study of blood T cell repertoires in COVID-19 (TCRdb year 2020). Libraries were constructed by the immunoSEQ multiplex PCR assay. This immuneACCESS table, as held by TCRdb, lists in-frame sequences with V and J called but not all clones. Of the missing ones, under half trace to an unresolved V gene in checked studies; the others have no known cause. For this sample there are about 250,000 clones; roughly 86% appear just once. 5.5% to 6.5% of the sample rests with the top ten. Input material: peripheral blood. These receptors originate from an elderly woman with COVID-19, enrolled during active disease.

This clone has only a few counts. The sample has other DNA sequences that encode this CDR3 too. This chain joins TRBV6-2 or TRBV6-3 and TRBJ1-1; perhaps TRBD1 as D (5 bases). V lost 0 bases to trimming and J lost 4 bases, with 9 bases between them. Germline assignment: CDR1 MNHEY and CDR2 SVGEGT. The CDR3 consists of 14 residues. CDR3 amino acids: CASSYSGGGTEAFF. As DNA, the CDR3 is TGTGCCAGCAGTTACTCGGGGGGAGGCACTGAAGCTTTCTTT.

The chain uses TRBV19 and TRBJ2-1; TRBD2 matches at 8 bases. Per germline, CDR1 LNHDA and CDR2 SQIVND (reference sequence). V trimming: 5 bases; J trimming: 0 bases; junction bases outside the gene matches: 12. This CDR3 is built from 18 residues. The DNA for the CDR3 is TGTGCCAGTAGTCCGGTAGCGGGGTTAAGTGTCTCCTACAATGAGCAGTTCTTC. This translates into CASSPVAGLSVSYNEQFF.

The rearrangement links TRBV6-6 to TRBJ1-5, with no clear D. With 11 bases removed from V and 1 base from J, the gap between germline ends came to 18 bases. The V gene's germline CDR1 is MNHNY and CDR2 SVGAGI (reference sequence). The CDR3 has 15 amino acids. CDR3 in amino acids: CASSGSYESNQPQHF. The CDR3 DNA reads TGTGCCTCCTCGGGAAGTTACGAGAGCAATCAGCCCCAGCATTTT.

CDR3 sequence reads: CASSLIGAYTGELFF. For the CDR3, the DNA is TGTGCCAGCAGCTTAATAGGGGCGTACACCGGGGAGCTGTTTTTT. The chain couples TRBV7-9 to TRBJ2-2, with D possibly matching TRBD1 (5 bases). The CDR3 is 15 residues long. V dropped 2 bases and J dropped 3 bases, with 10 bases sitting between them. CDR1 SEHNR and CDR2 FQNEAQ come from the germline V gene (reference sequence).

V is TRBV19 and J is TRBJ1-6; maybe TRBD1 (5 bases). V lost 6 bases and J lost 5, with 17 bases in between. The CDR3 length is 16 residues. CDR1 and CDR2 (germline): LNHDA, SQIVND (reference sequence). The CDR3 DNA follows: TGTGCCAGTAGACAACCGGGCAGGGCAAATAATTCACCCCTCCACTTT. Its translation is CASRQPGRANNSPLHF.

This clone was detected only once. This chain connects TRBV5-1 to TRBJ2-5; D perhaps matches TRBD2 (6 bases). The germline V and J ends were trimmed by 8 bases and 2 bases, with 13 bases remaining between them. This CDR3 comprises 13 residues. The germline gives CDR1 SGHRS, CDR2 YFSETQ. CDR3 coding DNA: TGCGCCAGTAGCGGAGACGATCAAGAGACCCAGTACTTC. It is translated as CASSGDDQETQYF.

The chain recombines TRBV10-3 with TRBJ2-1, with 7 bases fitting TRBD1. Germline V gives CDR1 ENHRY, CDR2 SYGVKD. The CDR3 has 15 residues. The ends lost 0 bases at V and 3 bases at J; junction bases unmatched: 2. Here the CDR3 reads CAISESGQVYNEQFF. In nucleotides, the CDR3 is TGTGCCATCAGTGAGTCCGGACAGGTCTACAATGAGCAGTTCTTC.

Points on this clone: This specimen includes other DNA sequences encoding the same CDR3. The gene calls are TRBV5-1 and TRBJ2-1, with 9 bases fitting TRBD1. Germline values: CDR1 SGHRS, CDR2 YFSETQ. The CDR3 contains 15 residues. Trimming took 3 bases from V and 4 from J; bases not matched to a gene: 5. CDR3 in amino acids: CASSSGQGTYNEQFF. The CDR3 DNA follows: TGCGCCAGCAGCTCCGGACAGGGGACGTACAATGAGCAGTTCTTC.

This chain links TRBV19 with TRBJ2-5; TRBD1 is a possible D gene (5 bases). Trimming left V 4 bases short and J 3 bases short, with 6 bases between. The CDR3 contains 12 residues. Germline CDR1 LNHDA, CDR2 SQIVND (reference sequence). CDR3 in amino acids: CASSRQKETQYF. The CDR3 bases are TGTGCCAGTAGTAGACAGAAAGAGACCCAGTACTTC.

The chain combines TRBV24-1 with TRBJ1-5; D may be TRBD1 (6 bases). V lost 5 bases and J lost 2, with 12 bases in between. The CDR3 is made up of 15 amino acids. Germline assignment: CDR1 KGHDR and CDR2 SFDVKD. The CDR3 spells CATSAGTSGNQPQHF. The DNA of the CDR3 is TGTGCCACCAGTGCCGGGACATCGGGCAATCAGCCCCAGCATTTT.

This sequence joins TRBV18 and TRBJ1-1; no definite D call. The CDR3 runs 13 residues. V was cut by 4 bases and J by 4 bases, with 10 bases left in between. Germline-derived CDR1 and CDR2 are KGHSH and LQKENI. This chain's CDR3 is CASSQILATEAFF. The CDR3 DNA reads TGTGCCAGCTCACAGATATTGGCCACTGAAGCTTTCTTT.

The gene calls are TRBV30 and TRBJ1-3; D might be TRBD1 (6 bases). The CDR3 is 16 amino acids. Deletions cut 0 bases from V and 4 bases from J, with 16 bases between. Looked up from germline, CDR1 is GTSNPN and CDR2 is SVGIG (reference sequence). In nucleotides, the CDR3 is TGTGCCTGGAGTGTCACAGGGTCCTTGTACGGAAACACCATATATTTT. It codes for CAWSVTGSLYGNTIYF.